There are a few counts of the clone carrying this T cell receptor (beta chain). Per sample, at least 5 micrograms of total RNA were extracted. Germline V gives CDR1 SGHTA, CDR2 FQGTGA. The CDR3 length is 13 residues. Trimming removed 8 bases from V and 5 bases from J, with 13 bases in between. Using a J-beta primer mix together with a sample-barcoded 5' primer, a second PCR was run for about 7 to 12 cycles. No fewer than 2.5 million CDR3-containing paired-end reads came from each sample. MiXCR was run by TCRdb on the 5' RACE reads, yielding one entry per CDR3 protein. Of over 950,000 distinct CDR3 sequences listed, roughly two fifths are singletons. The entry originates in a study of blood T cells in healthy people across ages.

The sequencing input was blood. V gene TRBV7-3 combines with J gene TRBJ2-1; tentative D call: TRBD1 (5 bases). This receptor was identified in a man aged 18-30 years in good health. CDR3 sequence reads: CASASGRDNEQFF. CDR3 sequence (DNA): TGTGCCAGCGCCTCGGGCAGGGACAATGAGCAGTTCTTC.